The text below deals with one T cell receptor (beta chain). Its antigen remains unidentified. CD45RO negativity and positive selection for CCR7 defined naive CD8 cells, a population that excluded terminally differentiated effector memory CD45RA+ cells. This sample was taken from a study of shared clonotypes between healthy human individuals. The study, taken as a whole, reports: It was the non-shared clonotypes that had lower generation probabilities than clonotypes shared by all four donors.

Sequencing was performed with immunoSEQ multiplex PCR; in TCRdb, only in-frame clones are kept and a portion is missing. The sample contains roughly 810,000 clones, around 96% of which appear only once. The sequence was obtained from a man in his thirties or forties in good health. Sample: naive CD8+ T cells sorted from blood.

CDR3 protein: CSVEVLREGRINTEAFF. The CDR3 DNA is TGCAGCGTTGAAGTACTTAGAGAAGGTCGGATCAACACTGAAGCTTTCTTT. J is TRBJ1-1 and V is TRBV29-1; D not certain. The CDR3 has 17 residues. The germline CDR1 and CDR2 sequences are SQVTM and ANQGSEA. V gave up 1 base and J gave up 2 bases, with 20 bases separating them.